The 32 T cell receptor beta chains reported below all come from one sample, sequenced in a study of blood T cells in healthy people across ages. A second PCR of 7 to 11 cycles used a sample-barcoded 5' primer and a J-beta primer mix. Via MiXCR, TCRdb re-called the 5' RACE reads, giving one row per CDR3 protein. The sample has about 1,800,000 distinct CDR3 sequences; 25% to 30% are singletons. Material: blood. These receptors were collected from a young woman in good health.

This chain joins TRBV20-1 and TRBJ1-4; no clear D gene. From germline, CDR1 is DFQATT and CDR2 SNEGSKA (reference sequence). V was cut by 1 base and J by 8 bases, with 11 bases left in between. The CDR3 sequence is 13 residues long. CDR3 bases: TGCAGTGCTAGAGTACTGGTCGGGGAAAAACTGTTTTTT. Amino acid sequence: CSARVLVGEKLFF.

The V gene is TRBV18, the J gene TRBJ2-3; D perhaps matches TRBD1 (6 bases). The CDR3 length is 14 residues. Trimming took 6 bases from V and 5 from J, leaving 15 bases between them. Looked up from germline, CDR1 is KGHSH and CDR2 is LQKENI. The CDR3: CASSGTRGGDTQYF. The CDR3 DNA reads as TGTGCCAGCTCCGGAACCCGAGGGGGAGATACGCAGTATTTT.

This sequence joins TRBV11-2 and TRBJ2-1, with 8 bases lining up with TRBD1. Germline assignment: CDR1 SGHAT and CDR2 FQNNGV. This CDR3 comprises 15 residues. Unmatched junction bases numbered 9, after V lost 5 bases and J lost 6 bases. The CDR3 region has the DNA TGTGCCAGCAGCCCCCAACAGGGGGGTGGCAATGAGCAGTTCTTC. It specifies CASSPQQGGGNEQFF.

J is TRBJ1-2 and V is TRBV7-2, with 9 positions matching TRBD1. The length of the CDR3 is 16 residues. J gave up 2 bases and V 6 bases, and 10 bases lay outside the gene matches. Germline CDR1 and CDR2: SGHTA and FQGNSA. The CDR3 protein is CASRLNAGTGNYGYTF. The CDR3 nucleotides read TGTGCCAGCAGATTGAACGCCGGGACAGGGAACTATGGCTACACCTTC.

This clonotype has only a few counts. The J gene is TRBJ1-2, the V gene TRBV6-2 or TRBV6-3; no clear D. This CDR3 spans 15 amino acids. V lost 2 bases, J lost 0 bases, and 10 bases lay in between. Germline V lookup: CDR1 MNHEY, CDR2 SVGEGT. CDR3 nucleotides: TGTGCCAGCAGTTACAGCGGCTCCACTAACTATGGCTACACCTTC. Its translation is CASSYSGSTNYGYTF.

This sequence joins TRBV2 and TRBJ1-2; TRBD1 matches 12 bases. Germline loops: CDR1 SNHLY, CDR2 FYNNEI. V lost 6 bases to trimming and J lost 8 bases; unmatched junction nucleotides: 10. The CDR3 is 15 amino acids. The CDR3 loop is CASRAGTGGSGGYTF. As DNA, the CDR3 is TGTGCCAGCAGAGCCGGGACAGGGGGCTCGGGCGGCTACACCTTC.

Worth noting for this clonotype: This may be a read error, as it is one base from a much larger clone. The gene calls are TRBV5-1 and TRBJ2-3, with D possibly being TRBD1 or TRBD2 (5 bases each). Between the trimmed V and J ends, which lost 2 bases and 4 bases, there was a span of 11 bases. This CDR3 has 14 residues. Germline assignment: CDR1 SGHRS and CDR2 YFSETQ. CDR3 region: CASSFRMGADTQYF. CDR3 coding DNA: TGCGCCAGCAGCTTCCGAATGGGGGCAGATACGCAGTATTTT. The full variable domain, rest sourced from reference TRBV5-1 and TRBJ2-3, is KAGVTQTPRYLIKTRGQQVTLSCSPISGHRSVSWYQQTPGQGLQFLFEYFSETQRNKGNFPGRFSGRQFSNSRSEMNVSTLELGDSALYLCASSFRMGADTQYFGPGTRLTVL.

V gene TRBV6-6 combines with J gene TRBJ2-7; D is unclear. V was cut by 7 bases and J by 0 bases, with 13 bases left in between. Germline V lookup: CDR1 MNHNY, CDR2 SVGAGI (reference sequence). This CDR3 is built from 14 residues. The CDR3 sequence: CASNNGGASYEQYF. CDR3 sequence (DNA): TGTGCCAGCAATAACGGCGGAGCCTCCTACGAGCAGTACTTC.

The chain combines TRBV29-1 with TRBJ1-2; the D gene is possibly TRBD1 (5 bases). Germline values: CDR1 SQVTM, CDR2 ANQGSEA. This CDR3 spans 13 amino acids. Trimming removed 5 bases at V and 12 bases at J, with 22 bases between. The DNA for the CDR3 is TGCAGCGTTCACAGGACGCCCATGTCAGGGAACACCTTC. Residues: CSVHRTPMSGNTF.

This clonotype was counted only a few times. This chain links TRBV13 with TRBJ2-4; a weak D match, TRBD1 (6 bases). The CDR3 is 16 residues long. Germline CDR1 and CDR2: PRHDT and FYEKMQ (reference sequence). V was trimmed by 6 bases and J by 0 bases, leaving 15 bases between them. The CDR3, as DNA: TGTGCCAGCAGTCCACGACAGGATCTAGCCAAAAACATTCAGTACTTC. Its translation is CASSPRQDLAKNIQYF.

This clonotype was observed a few times. This chain joins TRBV19 and TRBJ1-5; tentatively, D is TRBD1 (5 bases). In germline, CDR1 is LNHDA, CDR2 SQIVND (reference sequence). With 3 bases removed from V and 0 bases from J, the gap between germline ends came to 18 bases. This CDR3 has 18 amino acids. CDR3 sequence: CASSIAPIQGYSNQPQHF. DNA of the CDR3: TGTGCCAGTAGTATCGCGCCTATCCAGGGTTATAGCAATCAGCCCCAGCATTTT.

This clonotype was counted at least ten times. This chain connects TRBV30 to TRBJ2-5; 8 nucleotides align to TRBD2. Germline CDR1 reads GTSNPN; CDR2 reads SVGIG (reference sequence). J lost 4 bases, V lost 0 bases, and 7 bases had no gene match. This CDR3 comprises 15 residues. The CDR3 region has the DNA TGTGCCTGGAGTGTAGGTCTAGCGGGCGCAGAGACCCAGTACTTC. It is translated as CAWSVGLAGAETQYF.

The chain employs TRBV9 and TRBJ1-1; D gene uncertain. V lost 4 bases and J 1 base, leaving 14 bases between the germline ends. Per the germline V gene, CDR1 is SGDLS and CDR2 is YYNGEE. This CDR3 comprises 15 residues. CDR3 residues: CASSPLSPANTEAFF. The CDR3 DNA reads as TGTGCCAGCAGCCCACTGTCGCCGGCGAACACTGAAGCTTTCTTT.

This clonotype showed up many times. The chain is built from TRBV4-1 and TRBJ2-1; 10 nucleotides line up with TRBD2. Trimming took 1 base from V and 12 from J; bases not matched to a gene: 9. Germline CDR1 and CDR2: MGHRA and YSYEKL. CDR3 length equals 15 residues. CDR3: CASSQVLAGAQTQFF. CDR3 nucleotide sequence: TGCGCCAGCAGCCAAGTGCTAGCGGGGGCCCAAACGCAGTTCTTC.

CDR3 residues: CSAINSGGAPGELFF. CDR3 DNA: TGCAGTGCTATTAATAGCGGGGGGGCCCCCGGGGAGCTGTTTTTT. The chain has TRBV20-1 and TRBJ2-2; TRBD2 aligns across 11 bases. CDR1 and CDR2 from the germline V gene are DFQATT and SNEGSKA (reference sequence). Losses at the gene ends were 4 bases for V and 6 bases for J; bases not matched to a gene: 7. This CDR3 region has 15 residues.

This clonotype showed up many times. The chain uses TRBV6-6 and TRBJ1-2; D is unresolved. Trimming took off 3 bases at V and 0 bases at J, with 14 bases between the two ends. Germline V CDR1 and CDR2: MNHNY, SVGAGI (reference sequence). This CDR3 spans 16 amino acids. The CDR3 nucleotides are TGTGCCAGCAGTTATCTCGAGGACGGAACTAACTATGGCTACACCTTC. Amino acids: CASSYLEDGTNYGYTF.

The rearrangement uses TRBV20-1 and TRBJ2-5, with 7 nucleotides matching TRBD2. The CDR3 runs 14 residues. V lost 0 bases to trimming and J lost 4 bases; unmatched junction nucleotides: 5. Germline assignment: CDR1 DFQATT and CDR2 SNEGSKA (reference sequence). CDR3 amino acids: CSARDRTGGETQYF. In nucleotides, the CDR3 is TGCAGTGCTAGAGATCGGACGGGAGGAGAGACCCAGTACTTC.

This clonotype occurred many times. The V and J genes are TRBV20-1 and TRBJ2-1; TRBD2 is a possible D gene (8 bases). The V and J ends lost 5 bases and 4 bases respectively, with 15 bases between them. The CDR3 length is 14 residues. CDR1 DFQATT and CDR2 SNEGSKA come from the germline V gene (reference sequence). CDR3 region: CSASREGAYNEQFF. The CDR3 DNA follows: TGCAGTGCTTCTCGGGAGGGGGCGTACAATGAGCAGTTCTTC.

The CDR3 protein is CASSLAAAGKDEQFF. DNA of the CDR3: TGTGCCAGCAGCTTGGCAGCGGCAGGTAAGGATGAGCAGTTCTTC. The chain recombines TRBV7-9 with TRBJ2-1, with D possibly matching TRBD2 (5 bases). Between the trimmed V and J ends, which lost 3 bases and 8 bases, there was a span of 17 bases. The germline gives CDR1 SEHNR, CDR2 FQNEAQ (reference sequence). The CDR3 loop spans 15 amino acids. Complete variable domain (other parts from reference TRBV7-9 and TRBJ2-1): DTGVSQNPRHKITKRGQNVTFRCDPISEHNRLYWYRQTLGQGPEFLTYFQNEAQLEKSRLLSDRFSAERPKGSFSTLEIQRTEQGDSAMYLCASSLAAAGKDEQFFGPGTRLTVL.

This chain links TRBV11-2 with TRBJ2-7; no definite D call. The germline gives CDR1 SGHAT, CDR2 FQNNGV. This CDR3 spans 13 amino acids. Trimming removed 6 bases from V and 6 bases from J, with 15 bases in between. Written as DNA, the CDR3 is TGTGCCAGCAGATCGTTATCCCGAGGCGAGCAGTACTTC. This encodes CASRSLSRGEQYF.

The rearrangement joins TRBV6-2 or TRBV6-3 to TRBJ1-6; 8 bases line up with TRBD1. The CDR3 sequence is 14 residues long. Losses at the gene ends were 7 bases for V and 5 bases for J; bases not matched to a gene: 4. Germline V gene sequence: CDR1 MNHEY, CDR2 SVGEGT. This CDR3 is CASNDRGHNSPLHF. The CDR3 nucleotides read TGTGCCAGCAATGACAGGGGTCATAATTCACCCCTCCACTTT.

A word on this clonotype: This may be a read error: a much more frequent sequence differs by one nucleotide. The chain links TRBV20-1 to TRBJ2-1; 14 bases agree with TRBD2. Germline V gene sequence: CDR1 DFQATT, CDR2 SNEGSKA (reference sequence). This CDR3 spans 15 amino acids. CDR3 nucleotides: TGCAGTGCTGAGACTAGCGGGAGGGGATACAATGAGCAGTGCTTC. Translation gives CSAETSGRGYNEQCF.

Turning to this clonotype: A much larger clone lies a single base off, so this may be a read error. The CDR3 sequence: CASRWTIPVDEQYF. CDR3 nucleotides: TGTGCCAGCAGGTGGACAATCCCGGTCGACGAGCAGTACTTC. The genes are TRBV6-1 and TRBJ2-7; weak D call: TRBD1 (5 bases). This CDR3 spans 14 amino acids. The germline V and J ends were trimmed by 6 bases and 5 bases, with 17 bases remaining between them. CDR1 and CDR2 from the germline V gene are MNHNS and SASEGT.

The genes are TRBV11-2 and TRBJ2-1, with D hard to call. Germline V gene sequence: CDR1 SGHAT, CDR2 FQNNGV. V was clipped by 1 base and J by 6 bases, with 10 bases between them. This CDR3 has 14 residues. The CDR3 DNA is TGTGCCAGCAGCTTAGTGGTGCGTTCCAATGAGCAGTTCTTC. It codes for CASSLVVRSNEQFF.

This clonotype was detected only once. Germline is not matched at one junction end, which may reflect a read error. The chain joins TRBV7-2 to TRBJ1-5; D gene ambiguous. This CDR3 comprises 13 residues. Germline values: CDR1 SGHTA, CDR2 FQGNSA. The CDR3 reads CASSPGPNRPQHF. CDR3 nucleotide sequence: TGTGCCAGCAGTCCCGGACCTAATCGGCCCCAGCATTTT.

The chain combines TRBV20-1 with TRBJ1-2; TRBD1 is a possible D gene (5 bases). CDR3 length: 13 residues. V lost 3 bases and J 4 bases, leaving 12 bases between the germline ends. Germline CDR1 is DFQATT and CDR2 is SNEGSKA (reference sequence). The CDR3 sequence is CSASLRETYGYTF. CDR3 DNA sequence: TGCAGTGCTAGTCTCAGGGAAACCTATGGCTACACCTTC.

This clonotype was seen only a few times. CDR3 nucleotide sequence: TGCGCCAGCAGCCCCGGCAATACGCGTGGAGCCGGGGAGCTGTTTTTT. It codes for CASSPGNTRGAGELFF. The rearrangement links TRBV5-1 to TRBJ2-2; D is unresolved. The V end was cut by 4 bases, the J end by 6 bases, with 19 bases between. Germline V gene lookup returns CDR1 SGHRS and CDR2 YFSETQ. The CDR3 is 16 amino acids.

This clonotype was detected only a few times. The junction does not match germline at one end; this may be a read error. The chain has TRBV6-2 or TRBV6-3 and TRBJ2-1; D uncertain. Germline V gene sequence: CDR1 MNHEY, CDR2 SVGEGT. The CDR3 loop spans 12 amino acids. CDR3: CACSYLNSDSFF. In nucleotides, the CDR3 is TGTGCCTGCAGTTACTTAAACTCGGATTCGTTCTTC.

The rearrangement links TRBV28 to TRBJ2-5, with 8 bases that match TRBD1. Trimming took 8 bases from V and 2 from J; bases not matched to a gene: 7. Germline-derived CDR1 and CDR2 are MDHEN and SYDVKM. This CDR3 region has 14 residues. CDR3 sequence reads: CASVPQGAQETQYF. The CDR3 nucleotides are TGTGCCAGCGTTCCGCAGGGGGCACAAGAGACCCAGTACTTC.

This sequence joins TRBV5-1 and TRBJ2-1, with TRBD1 matching 7 bases. V dropped 2 bases and J dropped 6; count of bases not matched to a gene: 5. The CDR3 spans 14 residues. Germline V gives CDR1 SGHRS, CDR2 YFSETQ. Written as DNA, the CDR3 is TGCGCCAGCAGCTTCCAGGGGGTAACCAATGAGCAGTTCTTC. Protein product: CASSFQGVTNEQFF.

The chain combines TRBV20-1 with TRBJ1-1, with D possibly matching TRBD1 (6 bases). This CDR3 region has 11 residues. Germline CDR1 and CDR2: DFQATT and SNEGSKA (reference sequence). Trimming pared 4 bases from V and 5 bases from J, leaving 8 bases between. The CDR3 DNA follows: TGCAGTGCTAAGGGGACAACTGAAGCTTTCTTT. Translating it yields CSAKGTTEAFF.

This clonotype was seen repeatedly, ten times or more. The chain couples TRBV4-3 to TRBJ2-1, with D possibly TRBD2 on 6 matching bases. V was clipped by 5 bases and J by 2 bases, with 13 bases between them. CDR3 size: 15 residues. CDR1 is LGHNA and CDR2 is YSLEER in the germline V gene. CDR3 in amino acids: CASSYRVAAYNEQFF. The CDR3 nucleotides read TGCGCCAGCAGCTACCGGGTAGCGGCCTACAATGAGCAGTTCTTC.